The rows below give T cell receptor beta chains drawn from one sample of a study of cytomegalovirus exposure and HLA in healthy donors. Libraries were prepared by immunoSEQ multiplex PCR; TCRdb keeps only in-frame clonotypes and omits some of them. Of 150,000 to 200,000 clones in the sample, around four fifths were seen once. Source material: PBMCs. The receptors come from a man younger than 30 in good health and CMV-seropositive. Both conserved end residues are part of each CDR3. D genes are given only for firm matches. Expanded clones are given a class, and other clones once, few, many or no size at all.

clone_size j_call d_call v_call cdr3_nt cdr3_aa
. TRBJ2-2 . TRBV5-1 TGCGCCAGCAGCTTGGCCTTGCTTCTCGGGGGAACCGGGGAGCTGTTTTTT CASSLALLLGGTGELFF
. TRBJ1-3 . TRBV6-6 TGTGCCAGCAGTGCTAACAGGCGCGGAAACACCATATATTTT CASSANRRGNTIYF
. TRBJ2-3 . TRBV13 TGTGCCAGCAGCTTTGGAGCCGATACGCAGTATTTT CASSFGADTQYF
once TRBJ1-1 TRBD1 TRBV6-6 TGTGCCAGCATCCGGGTAGGGACAGGGTCGACTGAAGCTTTCTTT CASIRVGTGSTEAFF
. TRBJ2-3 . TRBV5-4 TGTGCCAGCAGCTTGGCCTTCACAGATACGCAGTATTTT CASSLAFTDTQYF
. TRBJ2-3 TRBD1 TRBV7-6 TGTGCCAGCAGCCCGAAAAGGGGGCGAGAAGATACGCAGTATTTT CASSPKRGREDTQYF
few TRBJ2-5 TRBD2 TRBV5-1 TGCGCCAGCAGCGCGGTCCCAGGGAGGGAAGAGACCCAGTACTTC CASSAVPGREETQYF
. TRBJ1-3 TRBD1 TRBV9 TGTGCCAGCCAGACAGGGGTTTCTGGAAACACCATATATTTT CASQTGVSGNTIYF
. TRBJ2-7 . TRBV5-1 TGCGCCAGCAGCTTGGGATACGGACTGATCGAGCAGTACTTC CASSLGYGLIEQYF
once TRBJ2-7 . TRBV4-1 TGCGCCAGTGCTCCGGCGGAGGCTGGGGAATACGAGCAGTACTTC CASAPAEAGEYEQYF
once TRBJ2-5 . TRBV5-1 TGCGCCAGCAGCTTGGCATCTATAGAGACCCAGTACTTC CASSLASIETQYF
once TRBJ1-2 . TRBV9 TGTGCCAGCAGCGTAGCGGGAGGTAGCTATGGCTACACCTTC CASSVAGGSYGYTF
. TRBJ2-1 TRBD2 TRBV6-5 TGTGCCAGCAGTTACGGGGACGACGGTCGGGAGGGACAGTTCTTC CASSYGDDGREGQFF
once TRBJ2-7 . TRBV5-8 TGTGCCAGCAGCTTGGTCAGGTCATCCAGATACTACGAGCAGTACTTC CASSLVRSSRYYEQYF
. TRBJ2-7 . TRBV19 TGTGCCAGTAGTCCGACCGGAGGGGACTACGAGCAGTACTTC CASSPTGGDYEQYF
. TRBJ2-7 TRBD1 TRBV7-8 TGTGCCAGCAGCTTAGAAGGGGCAGGGGGCAGGTACGAGCAGTACTTC CASSLEGAGGRYEQYF
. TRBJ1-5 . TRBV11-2 TGTGCCAGCAGCTTAGAGGGACACGCCAATCAGCCCCAGCATTTT CASSLEGHANQPQHF
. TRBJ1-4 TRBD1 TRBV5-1 TGCGCCAGCAGCTCCGCAGGGGGCCAGGTGGAAAAACTGTTTTTT CASSSAGGQVEKLFF
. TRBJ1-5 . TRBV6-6 TGTGCCAGCCGGGGGTTTGATAGCAATCAGCCCCAGCATTTT CASRGFDSNQPQHF
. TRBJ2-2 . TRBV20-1 TGCAGTGCTATTCTATCTGGGGAGCTGTTTTTT CSAILSGELFF
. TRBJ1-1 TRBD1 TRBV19 TGTGCCAGTAGTATAAGAGGGGACAGGGCCGCTGAAGCTTTCTTT CASSIRGDRAAEAFF
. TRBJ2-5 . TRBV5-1 TGCGCCAGCAGCTTGGGGGCGGAGACCCAGTACTTC CASSLGAETQYF
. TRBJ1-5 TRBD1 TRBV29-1 TGCAGCGTGACAGGGGGCGGCGGTCAGCCCCAGCATTTT CSVTGGGGQPQHF
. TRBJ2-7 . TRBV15 TGTGCCACCAGCAGAGATTGGGTGGCGGTCGTGGGGGGGCCTCATGACGAGCAGTACTTC CATSRDWVAVVGGPHDEQYF
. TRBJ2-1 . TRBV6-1 TGTGCCAGCAGTTGGCGGGATGAGCAGTTCTTC CASSWRDEQFF
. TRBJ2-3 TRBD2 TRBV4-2 TGTGCCAGCAGCCAAAAACTAGCGGCCACAGATACGCAGTATTTT CASSQKLAATDTQYF
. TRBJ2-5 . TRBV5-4 TGTGCCAGCAGCTCCCCCCGGGGGGCGGAGACCCAGTACTTC CASSSPRGAETQYF
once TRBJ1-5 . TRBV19 TGTGCCAGTCATGCCGGGTATAGCAATCAGCCCCAGCATTTT CASHAGYSNQPQHF
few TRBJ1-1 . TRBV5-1 TGCGCCAGCAGCTTGGTAGCGGACACTGAAGCTTTCTTT CASSLVADTEAFF
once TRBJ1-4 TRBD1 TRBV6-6 TGTGCCAGCAGTTACATACAGGGGGCGATGGGTGAAAAACTGTTTTTT CASSYIQGAMGEKLFF
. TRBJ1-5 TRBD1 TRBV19 TGTGCCAGTAGTATAGCCGGACAGGTTGGCAATCAGCCCCAGCATTTT CASSIAGQVGNQPQHF
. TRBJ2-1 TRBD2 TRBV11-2 TGTGCCAGCAGCTTAACTAGCGGGAGGAACCCTGAGCAGTTCTTC CASSLTSGRNPEQFF
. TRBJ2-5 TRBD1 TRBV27 TGTGCCAGCCAAGAACCGGGACAGCAAGAGACCCAGTACTTC CASQEPGQQETQYF
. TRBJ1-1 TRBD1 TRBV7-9 TGTGCCAGCACTGCGTCCAGGGGGGACACTGAAGCTTTCTTT CASTASRGDTEAFF
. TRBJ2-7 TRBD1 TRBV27 TGTGCCAGCAGTCCAGGACAGGCCTACGAGCAGTACTTC CASSPGQAYEQYF
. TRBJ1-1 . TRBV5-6 TGTGCCAGCAGCTTGGGGTATTGGGGGGGAGGAAACACTGAAGCTTTCTTT CASSLGYWGGGNTEAFF
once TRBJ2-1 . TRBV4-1 TGCGCCAGCAGCCAAGATTGGCCTAGCTATTTGAGTGAGCAGTTCTTC CASSQDWPSYLSEQFF
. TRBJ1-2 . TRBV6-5 TGTGCCAGCAGTGAATTTGAGGCTATCTATGGCTACACCTTC CASSEFEAIYGYTF
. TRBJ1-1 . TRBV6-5 TGTGCCAGCAGTTACTCGGCAGGAAAATTGAACACTGAAGCTTTCTTT CASSYSAGKLNTEAFF
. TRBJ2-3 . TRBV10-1 TGCGCCAGGGGAGGCGTTTTAGCGCACCCCCGGGATACGCAGTATTTT CARGGVLAHPRDTQYF
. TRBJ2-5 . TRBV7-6 TGTGCCAGCAGCTTAGACAGGGTCGGGTTGGAGACCCAGTACTTC CASSLDRVGLETQYF
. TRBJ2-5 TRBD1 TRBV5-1 TGCGCCAGCAGCTCCATCCCAGGGGGTCAAGAGACCCAGTACTTC CASSSIPGGQETQYF
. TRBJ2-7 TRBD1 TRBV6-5 TGTGCCAGCAGTTACACCACCGGGACAGGGTACGAGCAGTACTTC CASSYTTGTGYEQYF
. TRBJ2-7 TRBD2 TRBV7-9 TGTGCCAGCAGCCGAACTAGCGGATCCTACGAGCAGTACTTC CASSRTSGSYEQYF
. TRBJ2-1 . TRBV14 TGTGCCAGCAGCCACGTTTCCTACAATGAGCAGTTCTTC CASSHVSYNEQFF
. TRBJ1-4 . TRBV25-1 TGCGCCAGCAGTCCACAGGGTTCCGCGGAAAAACTGTTTTTT CASSPQGSAEKLFF
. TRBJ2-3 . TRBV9 TGTGCCAGCAGCGAGGGCGGGGGACATTCCACAGATACGCAGTATTTT CASSEGGGHSTDTQYF
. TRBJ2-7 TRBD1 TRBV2 TGTGCCAGCAGCAAAGGGACAGGGGCCCGGTACGAGCAGTACTTC CASSKGTGARYEQYF
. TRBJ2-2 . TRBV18 TGTGCCAGCTCACCACTAGGCCTAGACCCCGGGGAGCTGTTTTTT CASSPLGLDPGELFF
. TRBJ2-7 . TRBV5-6 TGTGCCAGCAGCTCCGGAGGGTTTCGGTCTTACTACGAGCAGTACTTC CASSSGGFRSYYEQYF
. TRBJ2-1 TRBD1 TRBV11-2 TGTGCCAGCAGCCCCAAACTGGGACAGGACTACAATGAGCAGTTCTTC CASSPKLGQDYNEQFF
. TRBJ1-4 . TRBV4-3 TGCGCCAGCAGCCGCGACAGCGGGTATAATGAAAAACTGTTTTTT CASSRDSGYNEKLFF
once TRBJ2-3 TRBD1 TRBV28 TGTGCCAGCAGTCGGACAGGGGCACCCGCTCGGGATACGCAGTATTTT CASSRTGAPARDTQYF
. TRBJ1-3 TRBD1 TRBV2 TGTGCCAGCAGTGATTCTGGGACAGGGGGTACATTCTCTGGAAACACCATATATTTT CASSDSGTGGTFSGNTIYF
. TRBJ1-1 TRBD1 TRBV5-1 TGCGCCAGCAGCGGACGACAGGGGATGAACACTGAAGCTTTCTTT CASSGRQGMNTEAFF
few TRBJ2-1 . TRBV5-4 TGTGCCAGCAGCTTAGACAGCTACTACAATGAGCAGTTCTTC CASSLDSYYNEQFF
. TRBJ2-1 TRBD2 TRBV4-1 TGCGCCAGCAGCCAAGTCGCGGCTAGCGGGGGACGATACAATGAGCAGTTCTTC CASSQVAASGGRYNEQFF
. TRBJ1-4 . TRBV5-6 TGTGCCAGCAGCTTGCAAAACTCGGCTAATGAAAAACTGTTTTTT CASSLQNSANEKLFF
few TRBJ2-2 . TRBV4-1 TGCGCCAGCAGCCACCCCGGACAGTCCGGGGAGCTGTTTTTT CASSHPGQSGELFF
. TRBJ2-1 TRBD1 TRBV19 TGTGCCAGTAGGCGCGGGACAGGGTCCGATGAGCAGTTCTTC CASRRGTGSDEQFF